The rows below give T cell receptor beta chains drawn from one sample of a study of response to subunit inactivated influenza vaccine. A single record per CDR3 protein comes from TCRdb applying MiXCR to the RT-PCR reads. The data contain about 500,000 distinct CDR3 sequences, 7.2% of them singletons. Material: PBMCs from blood, obtained about 23 months after vaccination. The receptor source for this set is a man between 50 and 75 years old who received an inactivated influenza vaccine. The CDR3 runs from the conserved cysteine through the conserved F or W. Fields, in order: V gene, clone size, J gene, CDR3 length, D gene, CDR3 DNA, CDR3 protein. A D gene is named only where the DNA matches it firmly. Clone sizes are given selectively: once, few, many, or a class where the clone is expanded.

>TRBV29-1|NA|TRBJ2-5|15|TRBD1
TGCAGCGCAAAACCGGGACAGGGGGCGGCAGAGACCCAGTACTTC
CSAKPGQGAAETQYF
>TRBV11-1|NA|TRBJ2-5|13|NA
TGTGCCAGCACCAACGGCATCCAAGAGCCCCAGTACTTC
CASTNGIQEPQYF
>TRBV10-3|many|TRBJ2-2|14|NA
TGTGCCATCAGTCTTGACAGGCATACCGGGGAGCTGTTTTTT
CAISLDRHTGELFF
>TRBV5-4|NA|TRBJ1-4|15|NA
TGTGCCAGCAGCCTTCCAGGGTCGGTTGGTGAAAAACTGTTTTTT
CASSLPGSVGEKLFF
>TRBV4-3|NA|TRBJ2-7|18|TRBD2
TGCGCCAGCAGCCAAGATCAATCCACTAGCGGGGGCTCCTACGAGCAGTACTTC
CASSQDQSTSGGSYEQYF
>TRBV20-1|few|TRBJ2-3|15|TRBD2
TGCAGTGCTAGGGTCGGCGGGAGGGAGGGAGGAACGCAGTATTTT
CSARVGGREGGTQYF
>TRBV28|NA|TRBJ1-5|13|NA
TGTGCCAGCACCCCTGGCAGCAATCAGCCCCAGCATTTT
CASTPGSNQPQHF
>TRBV5-6|many|TRBJ1-4|16|NA
TGTGCCAGCAGCTTGTCACCCGCTGCAACTAATGAAAAACTGTTTTTT
CASSLSPAATNEKLFF
>TRBV10-3|few|TRBJ2-3|14|NA
TGTGCCATCTCTGGGGCCGAAAGCACAGATACGCAGTATTTT
CAISGAESTDTQYF
>TRBV20-1|NA|TRBJ2-5|17|TRBD2
TGCAGTGCGGAAACGGGACTAGCGGGGGGACCACAAGAGACCCAGTACTTC
CSAETGLAGGPQETQYF
>TRBV12-3/TRBV12-4|many|TRBJ2-1|12|NA
TGTGCCAGCAGTTGGCAAGGATATGAGCAGTTCTTC
CASSWQGYEQFF
>TRBV6-1|few|TRBJ1-6|14|NA
TGTGCCAGCAGCAACGGGCAGTCGAATTCACCCCTCCACTTT
CASSNGQSNSPLHF
>TRBV20-1|many|TRBJ1-2|15|TRBD1
TGCAGTGCGGCGGGACAGGGGGTGGCTAACTATGGCTACACCTTC
CSAAGQGVANYGYTF
>TRBV20-1|few|TRBJ2-5|11|NA
TGCAGTGCTAGTTCTGGGAAAGACCAGTACTTC
CSASSGKDQYF
>TRBV4-2|many|TRBJ2-3|16|NA
TGTGCCAGCAGCCAAGAGTCCTGGGGGCAAAGCGATACGCAGTATTTT
CASSQESWGQSDTQYF
>TRBV20-1|NA|TRBJ2-2|13|NA
TGCAGTGTCCCAGGGGCGTACACCGGGGAGCTGTTTTTT
CSVPGAYTGELFF
>TRBV7-8|few|TRBJ2-7|14|NA
TGTGCCAGCAGCTTCCCGGGCGGGGCCCACGAGCAGTACTTC
CASSFPGGAHEQYF
>TRBV24-1|NA|TRBJ2-1|11|NA
TGTGCCACCAGTGTAGGAGTTGAGCAGTTCTTC
CATSVGVEQFF
>TRBV5-4|NA|TRBJ2-7|14|TRBD1
TGTGCCAGCAGCTCGATACAGGGGGCCCACGAGCAGTACTTC
CASSSIQGAHEQYF
>TRBV20-1|many|TRBJ2-3|15|NA
TGCAGTGCTAGAGAGCAGGGCCCCGCGACAGATACGCAGTATTTT
CSAREQGPATDTQYF
>TRBV6-2/TRBV6-3|many|TRBJ2-5|14|NA
TGTGCCAGCAGTTACCCAGGGGCTGCGGAGACCCAGTACTTC
CASSYPGAAETQYF
>TRBV5-1|NA|TRBJ1-1|13|NA
TGCGCCAGCAGCTTTTTACTCAGGGGAGAAGCTTTCTTT
CASSFLLRGEAFF
>TRBV5-1|many|TRBJ1-2|14|NA
TGCGCCAGCAGCTTGGGGGATTTCGGCTATGGCTACACCTTC
CASSLGDFGYGYTF
>TRBV21-1|NA|TRBJ2-7|19|NA
TGTGCCAGCAGCAAAGTAGAGTCGCACCCGAAGAAGGGCTCCTACGAGCAGTACTTC
CASSKVESHPKKGSYEQYF
>TRBV29-1|many|TRBJ1-1|11|NA
TGCAGCGGACGAGGCTCTTTTGAAGCTTTCTTT
CSGRGSFEAFF
>TRBV15|NA|TRBJ1-2|14|TRBD1
TGTGCCACCAGCCGAAAGGACAGGGGCTATGGCTACACTTTC
CATSRKDRGYGYTF
>TRBV7-3|NA|TRBJ2-1|15|TRBD2
TGTGCCAGCAGCTTAACGGGACTAGCGGGAGATGAGCAGTTCTTC
CASSLTGLAGDEQFF
>TRBV5-1|many|TRBJ2-7|11|NA
TGCGCCAGCAGCTTGGTAGGGAAGCTACACTTC
CASSLVGKLHF
>TRBV6-2/TRBV6-3|NA|TRBJ1-1|15|NA
TGTGCCAGCAGTCTTTCGCAGGGCGAGGGCACTGAAGCTTTCTTT
CASSLSQGEGTEAFF
>TRBV10-3|many|TRBJ2-7|13|TRBD2
TGTGCCATCAAGGGAGGGTCGGACCACGAGCAGTACTTC
CAIKGGSDHEQYF
>TRBV7-8|NA|TRBJ2-7|14|TRBD1
TGTGCCAGCAGCTTAAGGGACAGTGCCTACGAGCAGTACTTC
CASSLRDSAYEQYF
>TRBV30|NA|TRBJ2-1|16|TRBD2
TGTGCCTGGAGTGCCGGGACTAGCCCCGGAATGAATGAGCAGTTCTTC
CAWSAGTSPGMNEQFF